One sample yielded the 12 T cell receptor beta chains listed below, sequenced in a study of molecular identifiers for immune sequencing clone quantification (dated by TCRdb to 2016 to 2018). Receptor libraries were prepared by PCR. This sample was sequenced with a NextSeq 500. In-frame beta chains were kept once TCRdb had trimmed the public reads at Q25 with fastp and called clones with MiXCR. All rows with the same CDR3 protein become a single entry with the most common DNA and genes. In this sample the table shows some 40,000 distinct CDR3 sequences, more than 20% of which occur a single time. The ten top clones hold 0.98% of the sample. Sequenced material: naive CD8+ T cells from blood, with Jurkat cell RNA spiked in. Per the publication, the cell subset or site label means: FACS-sorted CD8+CD4-CCR7+CD45RA+ naive T cells. These TCRs come from a human donor in good health. Some libraries in this study had Jurkat cell RNA spiked in.

This clonotype has more than one count but fewer than ten. The rearrangement links TRBV4-3 to TRBJ2-4; 9 bases line up with TRBD2. Germline-derived CDR1 and CDR2 are LGHNA and YSLEER. The CDR3 has 23 amino acids. The ends lost 0 bases at V and 0 bases at J; junction bases unmatched: 21. The CDR3 loop is CASSQDYPPLISGRSLAKNIQYF. The CDR3 coding sequence is TGCGCCAGCAGCCAAGATTATCCCCCCCTGATTAGCGGGAGAAGTTTAGCCAAAAACATTCAGTACTTC.

This clonotype was observed at least ten times. This sequence joins TRBV19 and TRBJ1-1; D not resolved. V lost 3 bases and J lost 1, with 6 bases in between. The CDR3 sequence is 13 residues long. The germline CDR1 and CDR2 sequences are LNHDA and SQIVND (reference sequence). The CDR3 bases are TGTGCCAGTAGTATTTCCCAGAACACTGAAGCTTTCTTT. This codes for CASSISQNTEAFF.

This clonotype has ten or more counts. This chain's CDR3 is CASSFGDSSYEQYF. The DNA for the CDR3 is TGCGCCAGCAGCTTCGGGGACAGCTCCTACGAGCAGTACTTC. The chain links TRBV5-1 to TRBJ2-7; 7 bases agree with TRBD1. The CDR3 is 14 amino acids. The trim removed 2 bases at V and 0 bases at J, leaving 2 bases unmatched. Germline CDR1 is SGHRS and CDR2 is YFSETQ.

Details on this clonotype: This sequence may be a read error, since a much larger clone differs from it by one base. The chain employs TRBV20-1 and TRBJ2-1; TRBD2 might be the D (6 bases). Germline CDR1 and CDR2: DFQATT and SNEGSKA (reference sequence). The CDR3 loop spans 22 amino acids. CDR3 amino acids: CSAAGRGQRAGKEGVMGNEQSF. CDR3 DNA sequence: TGCAGTGCTGCCGGGAGAGGGCAGCGTGCGGGAAAGGAAGGGGTCATGGGCAATGAGCAGTCCTTC.

This clonotype appeared many times. This chain connects TRBV19 to TRBJ1-1, with no clear D. The germline gives CDR1 LNHDA, CDR2 SQIVND (reference sequence). The V end lost 10 bases, the J end lost 11 bases, and 14 bases lay between the germline ends. The CDR3 consists of 10 residues. The chain's CDR3 is CAIPGFGAFF. The CDR3 nucleotides are TGTGCCATCCCCGGGTTCGGCGCTTTCTTT.

This clonotype showed up many times. The chain is built from TRBV5-1 and TRBJ2-3, with D perhaps TRBD1 (6 bases). The CDR3 covers 15 residues. CDR1 is SGHRS, CDR2 YFSETQ, per germline. Trimming cost V 3 bases and J 0 bases, with 11 bases left between them. CDR3 nucleotide sequence: TGCGCCAGCAGCTACCCAGGGGCTAGCACAGATACGCAGTATTTT. This encodes CASSYPGASTDTQYF.

Concerning this clonotype: Since a much larger clone is just one base distant, this may be a read error. The chain has TRBV20-1 and TRBJ2-1; 13 nucleotides align to TRBD2. Germline CDR1 and CDR2: DFQATT and SNEGSKA (reference sequence). The CDR3 is made up of 15 amino acids. J was trimmed by 12 bases and V by 6 bases; bases with no gene match: 14. CDR3 sequence reads: CSAPTSGLAGFVQFF. CDR3 nucleotides: TGCAGTGCCCCTACCTCGGGACTAGCGGGGTTTGTGCAGTTCTTC.

As to this clonotype: A much larger clone differs by one base, so this may be a read error. The chain couples TRBV30 to TRBJ1-1, with D possibly being TRBD1 (5 bases). The CDR3 covers 14 residues. The germline V gene has CDR1 GTSNPN and CDR2 SVGIG (reference sequence). In nucleotides, the CDR3 is TGTGCCTGGAGTGTACAGTCAGGGAACACTAAAGCTTTCTTT. Translating it yields CAWSVQSGNTKAFF. The variable domain in full, completed from reference TRBV30 and TRBJ1-1, reads SQTIHQWPATLVQPVGSPLSLECTVEGTSNPNLYWYRQAAGRGLQLLFYSVGIGQISSEVPQNLSASRPQDRQFILSSKKLLLSDSGFYLCAWSVQSGNTKAFFGQGTRLTVV.

This clonotype has ten or more counts. The chain's CDR3 is CASTSYTDTQYF. The CDR3 nucleotides are TGTGCCAGCACATCGTACACAGATACGCAGTATTTT. The gene calls are TRBV7-9 and TRBJ2-3; D call uncertain. Germline V lookup: CDR1 SEHNR, CDR2 FQNEAQ (reference sequence). The length of the CDR3 is 12 residues. With 7 bases removed from V and 2 bases from J, the gap between germline ends came to 7 bases. Full variable domain (outside the CDR3, taken from reference TRBV7-9 and TRBJ2-3): DTGVSQNPRHKITKRGQNVTFRCDPISEHNRLYWYRQTLGQGPEFLTYFQNEAQLEKSRLLSDRFSAERPKGSFSTLEIQRTEQGDSAMYLCASTSYTDTQYFGPGTRLTVL.

This clonotype came up many times. The rearrangement joins TRBV10-3 to TRBJ2-7, with 10 bases identical to TRBD2. V trimming: 4 bases; J trimming: 3 bases; junction bases outside the gene matches: 3. CDR1 is ENHRY, CDR2 SYGVKD, per germline. The CDR3 contains 14 residues. The CDR3 protein is CAISVQREGYEQYF. The DNA of the CDR3 is TGTGCCATCAGTGTTCAGCGGGAGGGCTACGAGCAGTACTTC.

This clonotype was detected many times. The V call is TRBV19, the J call TRBJ1-1; 8 bases are a match to TRBD1. V lost 8 bases and J lost 4; bases outside the gene matches: 3. Looked up from germline, CDR1 is LNHDA and CDR2 is SQIVND (reference sequence). The CDR3 covers 12 residues. The CDR3 loop reads CASLQGATEAFF. CDR3 bases: TGTGCCAGTCTTCAGGGGGCCACTGAAGCTTTCTTT.

This clonotype is medium-sized in the sample. The V call is TRBV2, the J call TRBJ2-3; D call uncertain. The CDR3 consists of 13 residues. Trimming left V 6 bases short and J 2 bases short, with 9 bases between. From germline, CDR1 is SNHLY and CDR2 FYNNEI. The CDR3 sequence: CASSDGTTDTQYF. The CDR3 DNA reads as TGTGCCAGCAGCGATGGAACCACAGATACGCAGTATTTT.